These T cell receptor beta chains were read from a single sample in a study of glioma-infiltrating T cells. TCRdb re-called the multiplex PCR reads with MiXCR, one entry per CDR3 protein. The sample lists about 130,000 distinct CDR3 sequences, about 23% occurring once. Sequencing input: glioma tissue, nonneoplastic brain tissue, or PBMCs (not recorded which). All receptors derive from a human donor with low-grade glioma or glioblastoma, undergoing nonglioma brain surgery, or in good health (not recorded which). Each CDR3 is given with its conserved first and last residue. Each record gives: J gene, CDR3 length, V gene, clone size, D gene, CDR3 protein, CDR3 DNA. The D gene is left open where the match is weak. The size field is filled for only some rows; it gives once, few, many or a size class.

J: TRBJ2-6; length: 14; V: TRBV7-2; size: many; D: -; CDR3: CASKVGSGANVLTF; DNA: TGTGCCAGCAAAGTGGGCTCTGGGGCCAACGTCCTGACTTTC
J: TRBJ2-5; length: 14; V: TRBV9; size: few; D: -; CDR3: CASSVGRTQETQYF; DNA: TGTGCCAGCAGCGTAGGCAGGACCCAAGAGACCCAGTACTTC
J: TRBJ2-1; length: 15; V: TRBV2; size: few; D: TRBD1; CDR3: CASRGTGGSYNEQFF; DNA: TGTGCCAGCAGAGGGACAGGGGGCTCCTACAATGAGCAGTTCTTC
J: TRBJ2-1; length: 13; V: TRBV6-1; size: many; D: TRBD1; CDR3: CATSGTAYNEQFF; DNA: TGTGCCACTTCCGGGACAGCATACAATGAGCAGTTCTTC
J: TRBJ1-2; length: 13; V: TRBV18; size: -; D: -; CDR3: CASSPDGTYGYTF; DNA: TGTGCCAGCTCACCAGACGGCACCTATGGCTACACCTTC
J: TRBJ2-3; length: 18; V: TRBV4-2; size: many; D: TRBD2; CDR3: CASSQEGTRNSVGNTQYF; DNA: TGTGCCAGCAGCCAAGAAGGGACTAGAAACAGCGTCGGTAATACGCAGTATTTT
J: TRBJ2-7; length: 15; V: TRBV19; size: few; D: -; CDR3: CASSIGGIDPYEQYF; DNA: TGTGCCAGTAGTATAGGGGGCATAGACCCCTACGAGCAGTACTTC
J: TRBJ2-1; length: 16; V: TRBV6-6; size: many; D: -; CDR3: CASSYEGGVANNEQFF; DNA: TGTGCCAGCAGTTACGAAGGGGGAGTAGCGAACAATGAGCAGTTCTTC
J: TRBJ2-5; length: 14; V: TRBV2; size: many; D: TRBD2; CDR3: CASRTSAIQETQYF; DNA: TGTGCCAGCAGGACTAGCGCCATACAAGAGACCCAGTACTTC
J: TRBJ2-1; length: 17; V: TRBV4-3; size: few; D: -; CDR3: CASSQGSGAGHHNEQFF; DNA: TGCGCCAGCAGCCAAGGGAGCGGAGCGGGACATCACAATGAGCAGTTCTTC
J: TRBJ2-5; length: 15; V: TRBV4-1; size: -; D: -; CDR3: CASSRQEQGQETQHF; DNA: TGCGCCAGCAGCCGGCAAGAGCAGGGCCAAGAGACCCAGCACTTC
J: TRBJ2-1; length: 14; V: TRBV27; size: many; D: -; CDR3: CASSLWDGDNEQFF; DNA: TGTGCCAGCAGTTTATGGGACGGCGACAATGAGCAGTTCTTC
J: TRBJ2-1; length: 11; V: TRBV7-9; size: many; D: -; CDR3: CASSLGDEGFF; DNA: TGTGCCAGCAGCTTAGGGGATGAGGGGTTCTTC
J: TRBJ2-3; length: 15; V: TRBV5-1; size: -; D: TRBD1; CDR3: CASSLVGQGIDTQYF; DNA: TGCGCCAGCAGCTTGGTGGGACAGGGTATAGATACGCAGTATTTT
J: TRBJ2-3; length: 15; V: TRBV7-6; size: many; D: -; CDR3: CASSLLAVSTDTQYF; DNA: TGTGCCAGCAGCTTATTGGCAGTTAGCACAGATACGCAGTATTTT
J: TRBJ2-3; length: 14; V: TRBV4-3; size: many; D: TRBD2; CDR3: CASSQDETSGKQYF; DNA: TGCGCCAGCAGCCAGGATGAAACTAGCGGGAAGCAGTATTTT
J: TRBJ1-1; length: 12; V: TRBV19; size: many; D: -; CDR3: CASSIGQSEAFF; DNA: TGTGCCAGTAGTATTGGGCAGTCGGAAGCTTTCTTT
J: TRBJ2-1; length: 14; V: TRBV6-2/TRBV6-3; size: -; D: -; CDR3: CASSGAGYYNEQFF; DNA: TGTGCCAGCAGCGGGGCAGGGTACTACAATGAGCAGTTCTTC
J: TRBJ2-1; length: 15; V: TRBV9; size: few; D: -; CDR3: CASSVDSGTYNEQFF; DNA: TGTGCCAGCAGCGTAGATTCGGGGACCTACAATGAGCAGTTCTTC
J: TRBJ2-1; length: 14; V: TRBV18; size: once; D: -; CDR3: CASSPQGGYNEQFF; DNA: TGTGCCAGCTCACCCCAGGGGGGGTACAATGAGCAGTTCTTC
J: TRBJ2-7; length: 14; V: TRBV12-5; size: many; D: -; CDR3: CASGLEGFGHEQYF; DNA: TGTGCTAGTGGTTTGGAAGGTTTTGGGCACGAGCAGTACTTC
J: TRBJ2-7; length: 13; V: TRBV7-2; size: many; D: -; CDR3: CASSRGRACEQYF; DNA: TGTGCCAGCAGCAGGGGGAGGGCCTGTGAGCAGTACTTC
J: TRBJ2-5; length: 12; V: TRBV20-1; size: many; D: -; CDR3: CSALGLQETQYF; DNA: TGCAGTGCTCTCGGACTGCAAGAGACCCAGTACTTC
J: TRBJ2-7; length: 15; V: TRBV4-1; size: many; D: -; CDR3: CASSPTMNAGDEQYF; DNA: TGCGCCAGCAGCCCAACTATGAACGCCGGGGACGAGCAGTACTTC
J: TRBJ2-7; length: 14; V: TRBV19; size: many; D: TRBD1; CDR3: CASSIYRGFNEQYF; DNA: TGTGCCAGTAGTATCTACAGGGGGTTCAACGAGCAGTACTTC
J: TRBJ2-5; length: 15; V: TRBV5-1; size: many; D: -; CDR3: CASSLVGQHEETQYF; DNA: TGCGCCAGCAGCTTAGTCGGACAGCACGAAGAGACCCAGTACTTC
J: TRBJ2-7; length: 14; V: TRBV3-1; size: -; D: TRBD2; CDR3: CASSPGLGSYEQYF; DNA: TGTGCCAGCAGCCCCGGACTAGGTTCCTACGAGCAGTACTTC
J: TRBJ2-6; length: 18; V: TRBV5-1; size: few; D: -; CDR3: CASSLFQGTVSGANVLTF; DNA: TGCGCCAGCAGCTTGTTTCAGGGGACGGTCTCTGGGGCCAACGTCCTGACTTTC
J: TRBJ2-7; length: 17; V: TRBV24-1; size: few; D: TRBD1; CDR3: CATSDFATGDDGHEQYF; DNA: TGTGCCACCAGTGATTTCGCGACAGGGGATGATGGACACGAGCAGTACTTC
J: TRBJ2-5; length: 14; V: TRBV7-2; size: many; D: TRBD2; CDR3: CASSLNLQTSGIYF; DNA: TGTGCCAGCAGCCTTAACTTGCAGACTAGCGGGATTTACTTC
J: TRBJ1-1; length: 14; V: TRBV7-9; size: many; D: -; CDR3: CASSFRAANTEAFF; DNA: TGTGCCAGCAGCTTCAGGGCAGCGAACACTGAAGCTTTCTTT
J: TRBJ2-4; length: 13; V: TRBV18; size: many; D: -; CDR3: CASSPDLADIQYF; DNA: TGTGCCAGCTCACCAGACCTCGCGGACATTCAGTACTTC
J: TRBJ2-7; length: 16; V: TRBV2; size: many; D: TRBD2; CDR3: CASSDGLAGGRYEQYF; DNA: TGTGCCAGCAGCGACGGACTAGCGGGAGGCCGGTACGAGCAGTACTTC
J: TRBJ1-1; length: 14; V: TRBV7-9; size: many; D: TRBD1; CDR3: CASSWTGAGTEAFF; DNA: TGTGCCAGCAGCTGGACAGGGGCGGGCACTGAAGCTTTCTTT
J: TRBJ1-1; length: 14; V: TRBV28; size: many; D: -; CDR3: CASSPPTGNTEAFF; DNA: TGTGCCAGCAGTCCGCCGACAGGGAACACTGAAGCTTTCTTT
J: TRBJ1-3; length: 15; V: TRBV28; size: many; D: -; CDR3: CASSRAGASGNTIYF; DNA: TGTGCCAGCAGTCGGGCCGGGGCCTCTGGAAACACCATATATTTT
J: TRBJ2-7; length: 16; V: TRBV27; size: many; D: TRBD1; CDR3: CASSFGSPGQGGEQYF; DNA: TGTGCCAGCAGTTTCGGTTCCCCGGGACAGGGAGGCGAGCAGTACTTC
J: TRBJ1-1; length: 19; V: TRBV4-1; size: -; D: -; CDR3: CASSQLTWKGGRMNTEAFF; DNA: TGCGCCAGCAGCCAACTCACCTGGAAAGGGGGTCGGATGAACACTGAAGCTTTCTTT
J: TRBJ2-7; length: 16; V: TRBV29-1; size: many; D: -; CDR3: CSVVDSRHPVAYEQYF; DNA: TGCAGCGTTGTGGACTCCCGTCACCCGGTCGCCTACGAGCAGTACTTC
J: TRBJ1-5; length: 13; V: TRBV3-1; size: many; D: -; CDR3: CASSQRERQPQHF; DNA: TGTGCCAGCAGCCAAAGGGAGAGGCAGCCCCAGCATTTT
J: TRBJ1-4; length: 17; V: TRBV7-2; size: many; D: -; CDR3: CASSAQRQVATNEKLFF; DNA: TGTGCCAGCAGCGCCCAGAGACAGGTTGCAACTAATGAAAAACTGTTTTTT